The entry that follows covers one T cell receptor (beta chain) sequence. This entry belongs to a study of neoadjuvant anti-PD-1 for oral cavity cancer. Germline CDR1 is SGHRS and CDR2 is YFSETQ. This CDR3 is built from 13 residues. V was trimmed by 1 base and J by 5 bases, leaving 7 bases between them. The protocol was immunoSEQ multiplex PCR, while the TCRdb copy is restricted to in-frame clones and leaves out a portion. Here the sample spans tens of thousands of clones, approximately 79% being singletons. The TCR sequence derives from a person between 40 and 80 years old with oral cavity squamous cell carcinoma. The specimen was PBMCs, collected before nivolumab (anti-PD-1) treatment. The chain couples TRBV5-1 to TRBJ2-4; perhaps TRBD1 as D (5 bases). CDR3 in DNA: TGCGCCAGCAGCTTGCAAGGGGAAAACATTCAGTACTTC. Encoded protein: CASSLQGENIQYF.